This TCR beta chain was sequenced during a study of blood T cell repertoires in COVID-19. Looking at the study overall: COVID-19 samples from acute and convalescent phases originated in the United States, Italy and Spain. In each case, the material was cDNA or gDNA derived from T cells, B-cell-depleted T cells, or PBMCs.

This clone was seen just once. In the original workflow: Researchers report that nucleated cell counts were estimated from reference gene primer amplification. The repertoire was sequenced with immunoSEQ multiplex PCR; TCRdb's copy has only in-frame clones and lacks some. Clone size and the V and J calls come from that table; the DNA yielded D and trimming. The table shows roughly 100,000 clones, with 87% occurring only once. The CDR3 length is 16 residues. The trim removed 2 bases at V and 2 bases at J, leaving 7 bases unmatched. CDR1 and CDR2 (germline): MNHEY, SVGEGT. V usage is TRBV6-2 or TRBV6-3 and J usage is TRBJ2-5, with TRBD1 matching over 8 bases. The receptor's source is a man aged 50 or older with active COVID-19. Sequencing was done on a sample of peripheral blood. CDR3 sequence: CASSYARRGLQETQYF. The CDR3 DNA reads as TGTGCCAGCAGTTACGCCCGCAGGGGGCTACAAGAGACCCAGTACTTC.